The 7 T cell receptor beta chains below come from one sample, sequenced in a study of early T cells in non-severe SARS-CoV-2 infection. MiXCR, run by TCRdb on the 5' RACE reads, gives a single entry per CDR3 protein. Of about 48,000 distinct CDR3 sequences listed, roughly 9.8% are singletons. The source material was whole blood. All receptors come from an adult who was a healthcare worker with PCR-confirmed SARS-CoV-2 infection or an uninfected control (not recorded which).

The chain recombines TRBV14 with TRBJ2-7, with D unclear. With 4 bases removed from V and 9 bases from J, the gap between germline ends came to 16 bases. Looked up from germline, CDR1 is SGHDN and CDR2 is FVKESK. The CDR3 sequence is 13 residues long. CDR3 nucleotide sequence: TGTGCCAGCAGCCCAGGACGGCTGACATGGCAGTACTTC. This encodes CASSPGRLTWQYF.

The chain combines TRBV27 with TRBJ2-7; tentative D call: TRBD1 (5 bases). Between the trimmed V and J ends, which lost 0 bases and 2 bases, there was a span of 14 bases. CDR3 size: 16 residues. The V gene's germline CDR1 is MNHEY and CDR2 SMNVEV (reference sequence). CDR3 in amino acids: CASSLSSQGSPYEQYF. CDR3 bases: TGTGCCAGCAGTTTATCGAGTCAGGGTAGCCCCTACGAGCAGTACTTC.

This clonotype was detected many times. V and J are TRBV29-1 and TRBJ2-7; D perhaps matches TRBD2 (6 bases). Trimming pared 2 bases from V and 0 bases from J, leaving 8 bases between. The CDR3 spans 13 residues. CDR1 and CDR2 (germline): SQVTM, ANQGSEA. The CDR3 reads CSVEQTSSYEQYF. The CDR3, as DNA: TGCAGCGTTGAACAGACTAGCTCCTACGAGCAGTACTTC.

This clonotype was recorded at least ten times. The CDR3 loop is CASSGGLEVRYEQYF. The CDR3 bases are TGTGCCAGCAGTGGAGGGCTGGAGGTACGCTACGAGCAGTACTTC. The V gene is TRBV6-1, the J gene TRBJ2-7; a possible D gene is TRBD2 (5 bases). This CDR3 comprises 15 residues. Trimming removed 4 bases at V and 3 bases at J, with 16 bases between. Germline CDR1 is MNHNS and CDR2 is SASEGT.

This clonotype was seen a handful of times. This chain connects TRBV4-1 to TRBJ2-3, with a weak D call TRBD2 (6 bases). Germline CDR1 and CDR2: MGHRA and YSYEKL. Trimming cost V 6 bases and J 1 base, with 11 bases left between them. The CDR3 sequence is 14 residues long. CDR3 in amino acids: CASRSAGRTDTQYF. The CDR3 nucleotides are TGCGCCAGCAGATCAGCGGGCCGCACAGATACGCAGTATTTT.

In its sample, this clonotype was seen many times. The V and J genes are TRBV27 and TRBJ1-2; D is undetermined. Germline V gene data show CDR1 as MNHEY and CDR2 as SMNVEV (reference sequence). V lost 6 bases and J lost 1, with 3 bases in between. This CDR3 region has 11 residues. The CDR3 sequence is CASRNNYGYTF. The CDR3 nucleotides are TGTGCCAGCAGGAATAACTATGGCTACACCTTC.

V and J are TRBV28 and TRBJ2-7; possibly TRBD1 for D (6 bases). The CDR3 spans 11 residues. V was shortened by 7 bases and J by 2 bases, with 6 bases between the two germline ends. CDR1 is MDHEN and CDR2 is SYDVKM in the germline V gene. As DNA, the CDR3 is TGTGCCAGCACAGGGGCCTACGAGCAGTACTTC. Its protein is CASTGAYEQYF.